This T cell receptor beta chain was captured by sequencing in a study of regulatory T cells in long-lasting Graves disease. Study-level results: Segments TRBV28, TRBJ1-2 and TRBJ2-5 showed preferential usage in persistent disease. New patients shared fewer public clonotypes (roughly 910) than persistent patients did (about 3,000). Blood alone, not thyroid tissue, was studied.

Construction of the TCR beta libraries employed iRepertoire HTBI primers in conjunction with Arm-PCR of CDR3 regions. A single record per CDR3 protein comes from TCRdb applying MiXCR to the multiplex PCR reads. The data contain a few hundred thousand distinct CDR3 sequences, 12% of them singletons. This clonotype was observed a few times. Its antigen is currently unknown. Trimming cost V 1 base and J 2 bases; bases outside gene matches: 2. The CDR3 contains 16 residues. Germline values: CDR1 DFQATT, CDR2 SNEGSKA (reference sequence). Time point: newly diagnosed GD, antithyroid drugs for less than 3 months. PBMCs were the source of the RNA used for TCR sequencing. These data were also reused for a study on T cells in Graves' hyperthyroidism and ophthalmopathy.

This TCR was recovered from a woman between 18 and 29 years old with Graves disease. Here the sequenced sample was peripheral blood mononuclear cells (PBMCs), taken at new diagnosis, from a patient treated with antithyroid drugs. The V call is TRBV20-1, the J call TRBJ2-3; TRBD2 matches at 14 bases. The CDR3 sequence: CSARAGLAGATDTQYF. As DNA, the CDR3 is TGCAGTGCTAGAGCGGGACTAGCGGGGGCCACAGATACGCAGTATTTT.